This is a list of T cell receptor beta chains from one sample in a study of blood T cell repertoires in COVID-19. TCRdb's table, derived via immunoSEQ multiplex PCR, lists solely in-frame clones and lacks some. The table includes 200,000 to 300,000 clones, more than 75% detected once. The sample comprised peripheral blood. The receptors stem from a woman in her sixties or seventies with COVID-19, enrolled during active disease. Both conserved end residues are part of each CDR3. A D gene is named only where the DNA matches it firmly. Only some rows state a clone size, as once, few, many or a class for expanded clones.

-	TRBV10-3	-	TRBJ2-3	CAISDYGSTPKTDTQYF	TGTGCCATCAGTGATTACGGGAGTACCCCCAAAACAGATACGCAGTATTTT
-	TRBV5-1	TRBD2	TRBJ2-5	CASSPWTSGRGQETQYF	TGCGCCAGCAGCCCATGGACTAGCGGGAGGGGCCAAGAGACCCAGTACTTC
-	TRBV5-4	-	TRBJ2-3	CASSPGSTDTQYF	TGTGCCAGCAGCCCAGGAAGCACAGATACGCAGTATTTT
-	TRBV19	-	TRBJ2-2	CASTPSPLLHTGELFF	TGTGCCAGTACCCCTAGCCCCCTATTACACACCGGGGAGCTGTTTTTT
-	TRBV5-1	-	TRBJ1-1	CASSLAGGPRVTEAFF	TGCGCCAGCAGCTTGGCCGGTGGCCCGAGGGTCACTGAAGCTTTCTTT
once	TRBV28	TRBD2	TRBJ2-1	CATSGGSEQFF	TGTGCCACCAGCGGCGGGAGTGAGCAGTTCTTC
-	TRBV24-1	TRBD1	TRBJ1-5	CATSRTGGLNQPQHF	TGTGCCACCAGCCGGACAGGGGGGCTCAATCAGCCCCAGCATTTT
-	TRBV29-1	TRBD2	TRBJ2-3	CSGEGTSSTDTQYF	TGCAGCGGGGAGGGGACCTCTAGCACAGATACGCAGTATTTT
-	TRBV5-6	TRBD2	TRBJ2-1	CASSSSALAGSSSYNEQFF	TGTGCCAGCAGCTCTAGTGCGTTAGCGGGATCGAGCTCCTACAATGAGCAGTTCTTC
few	TRBV7-8	-	TRBJ1-3	CASSLVQGRSGNTIYF	TGTGCCAGCAGCTTAGTCCAGGGAAGGTCTGGAAACACCATATATTTT
-	TRBV6-5	TRBD1	TRBJ1-2	CASSLGGAGYGYTF	TGTGCCAGCAGCCTAGGGGGCGCTGGCTATGGCTACACCTTC
-	TRBV5-6	TRBD1	TRBJ2-5	CASSKTGVMGQETQYF	TGTGCCAGCAGCAAGACAGGGGTTATGGGCCAAGAGACCCAGTACTTC
-	TRBV28	TRBD2	TRBJ2-7	CASSPRASGIPYEQYF	TGTGCCAGCAGTCCCAGGGCTAGCGGGATTCCCTACGAGCAGTACTTC
few	TRBV6-5	TRBD2	TRBJ2-3	CASSRLAGTDTQYF	TGTGCCAGCAGTCGACTAGCGGGCACAGATACGCAGTATTTT
few	TRBV14	-	TRBJ2-7	CASSQDRLGSAYEQYF	TGTGCCAGCAGCCAAGATCGACTAGGGTCAGCCTACGAGCAGTACTTC
-	TRBV6-2/TRBV6-3	-	TRBJ2-3	CASSYTEGGLTDTQYF	TGTGCCAGCAGTTACACGGAGGGAGGACTCACAGATACGCAGTATTTT
-	TRBV7-2	-	TRBJ2-1	CASSPRQGLVESEQFF	TGTGCCAGCAGCCCCCGACAGGGACTAGTTGAGAGTGAGCAGTTCTTC
-	TRBV27	-	TRBJ2-3	CASSLSEQGSDTQYF	TGTGCCAGCAGTTTATCGGAACAGGGTTCAGATACGCAGTATTTT
-	TRBV14	-	TRBJ2-5	CASSQALQETQYF	TGTGCCAGCAGCCAAGCTCTTCAAGAGACCCAGTACTTC
-	TRBV9	TRBD2	TRBJ2-7	CASSPSGSSYEQYF	TGTGCCAGCAGCCCAAGCGGGAGCTCCTACGAGCAGTACTTC
-	TRBV10-3	TRBD2	TRBJ2-1	CAISDRAGAQNEQFF	TGTGCCATCAGTGATCGGGCGGGAGCTCAGAATGAGCAGTTCTTC
-	TRBV7-2	TRBD2	TRBJ2-5	CASSLGPLLAGVLETQYF	TGTGCCAGCAGCTTAGGACCCCTTCTAGCGGGAGTCCTTGAGACCCAGTACTTC
few	TRBV4-2	-	TRBJ2-7	CASSQALGYEQYF	TGTGCCAGCAGCCAAGCCCTAGGCTACGAGCAGTACTTC
-	TRBV5-1	-	TRBJ1-4	CASSSHPLGLDEKLFF	TGCGCCAGCAGTTCCCACCCCCTGGGGCTCGATGAAAAACTGTTTTTT
-	TRBV21-1	-	TRBJ2-7	CASNHRDYHYEQYF	TGTGCCAGCAACCACCGGGACTACCACTACGAGCAGTACTTC